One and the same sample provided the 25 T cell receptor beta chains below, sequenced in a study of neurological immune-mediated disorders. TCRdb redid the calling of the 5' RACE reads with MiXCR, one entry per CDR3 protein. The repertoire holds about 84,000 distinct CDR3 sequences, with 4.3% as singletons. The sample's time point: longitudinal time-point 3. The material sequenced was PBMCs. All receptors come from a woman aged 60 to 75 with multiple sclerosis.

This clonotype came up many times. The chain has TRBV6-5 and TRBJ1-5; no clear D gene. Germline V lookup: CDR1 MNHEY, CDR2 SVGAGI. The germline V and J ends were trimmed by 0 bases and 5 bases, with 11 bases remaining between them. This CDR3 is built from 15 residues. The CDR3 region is CASSYSKYFDQPQHF. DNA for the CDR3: TGTGCCAGCAGTTACTCGAAGTATTTCGATCAGCCCCAGCATTTT.

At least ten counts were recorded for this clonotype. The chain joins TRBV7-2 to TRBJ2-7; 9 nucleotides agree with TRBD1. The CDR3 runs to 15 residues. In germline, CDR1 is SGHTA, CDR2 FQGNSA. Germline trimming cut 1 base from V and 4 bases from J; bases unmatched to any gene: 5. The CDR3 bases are TGTGCCAGCAGCTTAGAACCGACAGGGGGTTACGAGCAGTACTTC. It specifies CASSLEPTGGYEQYF.

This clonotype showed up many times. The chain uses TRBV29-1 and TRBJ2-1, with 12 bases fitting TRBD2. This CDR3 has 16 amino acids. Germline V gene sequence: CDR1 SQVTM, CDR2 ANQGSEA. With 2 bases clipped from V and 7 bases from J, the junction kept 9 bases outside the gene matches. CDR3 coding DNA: TGCAGCGTTGAACCCCCTAGCGGGGGGGTTGCAAATGAGCAGTTCTTC. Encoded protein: CSVEPPSGGVANEQFF.

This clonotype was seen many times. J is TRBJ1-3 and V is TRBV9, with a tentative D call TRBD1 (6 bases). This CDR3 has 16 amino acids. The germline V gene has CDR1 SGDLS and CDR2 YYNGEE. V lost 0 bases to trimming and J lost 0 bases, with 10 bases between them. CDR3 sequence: CASSVEVGGSGNTIYF. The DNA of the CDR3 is TGTGCCAGCAGCGTAGAGGTAGGGGGCTCTGGAAACACCATATATTTT. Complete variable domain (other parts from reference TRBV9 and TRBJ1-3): DSGVTQTPKHLITATGQRVTLRCSPRSGDLSVYWYQQSLDQGLQFLIQYYNGEERAKGNILERFSAQQFPDLHSELNLSSLELGDSALYFCASSVEVGGSGNTIYFGEGSWLTVV.

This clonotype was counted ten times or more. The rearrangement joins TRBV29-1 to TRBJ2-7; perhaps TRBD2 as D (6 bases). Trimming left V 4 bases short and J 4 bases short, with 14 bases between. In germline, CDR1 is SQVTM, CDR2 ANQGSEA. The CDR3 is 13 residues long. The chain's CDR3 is CSVVRGAGYEQYF. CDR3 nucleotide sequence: TGCAGCGTTGTTCGAGGGGCGGGATACGAGCAGTACTTC.

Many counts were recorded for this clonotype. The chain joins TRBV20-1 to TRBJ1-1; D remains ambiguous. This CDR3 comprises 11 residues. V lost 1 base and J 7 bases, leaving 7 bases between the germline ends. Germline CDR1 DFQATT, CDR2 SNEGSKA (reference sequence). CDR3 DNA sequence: TGCAGTGCTAGAGGACACATTGAAGCTTTCTTT. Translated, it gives CSARGHIEAFF.

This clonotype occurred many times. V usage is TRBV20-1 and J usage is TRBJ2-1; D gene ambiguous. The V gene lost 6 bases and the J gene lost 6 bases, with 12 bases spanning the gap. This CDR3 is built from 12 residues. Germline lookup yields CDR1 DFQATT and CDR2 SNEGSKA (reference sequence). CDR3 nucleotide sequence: TGCAGTGCGCGCGGTCCGGGCAATGAGCAGTTCTTC. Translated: CSARGPGNEQFF.

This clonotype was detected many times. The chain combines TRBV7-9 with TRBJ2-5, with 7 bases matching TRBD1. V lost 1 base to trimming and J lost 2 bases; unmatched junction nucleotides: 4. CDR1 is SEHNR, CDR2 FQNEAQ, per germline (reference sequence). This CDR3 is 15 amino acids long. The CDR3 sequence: CASSLDDRVQETQYF. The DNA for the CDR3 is TGTGCCAGCAGCTTAGATGACAGGGTACAAGAGACCCAGTACTTC.

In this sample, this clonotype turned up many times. This chain's CDR3 is CSATPSGPADTQYF. The DNA for the CDR3 is TGCAGTGCTACTCCTAGCGGGCCCGCAGATACGCAGTATTTT. The chain links TRBV20-1 to TRBJ2-3; the match to TRBD2 covers 8 bases. Per germline, CDR1 DFQATT and CDR2 SNEGSKA (reference sequence). The CDR3 is 14 amino acids. With 4 bases clipped from V and 4 bases from J, the junction kept 7 bases outside the gene matches.

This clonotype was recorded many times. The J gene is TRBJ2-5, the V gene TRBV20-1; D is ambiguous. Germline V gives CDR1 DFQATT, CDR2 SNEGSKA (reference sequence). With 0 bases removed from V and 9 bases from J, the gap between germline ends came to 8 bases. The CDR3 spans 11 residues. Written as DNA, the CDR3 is TGCAGTGCTAGAGACAGTATGTCCCAGTACTTC. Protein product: CSARDSMSQYF.

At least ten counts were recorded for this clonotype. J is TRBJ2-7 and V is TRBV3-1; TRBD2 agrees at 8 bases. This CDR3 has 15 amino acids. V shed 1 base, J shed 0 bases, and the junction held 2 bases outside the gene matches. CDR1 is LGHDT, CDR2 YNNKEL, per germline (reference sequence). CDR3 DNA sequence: TGTGCCAGCAGCCAAGGGACTAGCCCCTCCTACGAGCAGTACTTC. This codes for CASSQGTSPSYEQYF.

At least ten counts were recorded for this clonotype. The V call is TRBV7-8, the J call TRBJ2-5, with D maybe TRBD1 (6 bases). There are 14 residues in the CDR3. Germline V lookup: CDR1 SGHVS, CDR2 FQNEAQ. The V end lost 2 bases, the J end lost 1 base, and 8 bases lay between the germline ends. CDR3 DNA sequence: TGTGCCAGCAGCTTAAGCAGGGGCCAAGAGACCCAGTACTTC. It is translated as CASSLSRGQETQYF.

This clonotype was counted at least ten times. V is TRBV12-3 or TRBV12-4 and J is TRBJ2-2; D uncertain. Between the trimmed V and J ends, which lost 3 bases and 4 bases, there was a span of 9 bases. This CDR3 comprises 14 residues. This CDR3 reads CASSFVSGTGELFF. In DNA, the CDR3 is TGTGCCAGCAGTTTTGTGTCTGGCACCGGGGAGCTGTTTTTT.

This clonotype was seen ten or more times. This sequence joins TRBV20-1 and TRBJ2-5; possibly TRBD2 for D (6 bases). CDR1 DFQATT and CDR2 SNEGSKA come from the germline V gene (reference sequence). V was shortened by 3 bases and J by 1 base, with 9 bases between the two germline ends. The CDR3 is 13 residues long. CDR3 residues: CSARGDSQETQYF. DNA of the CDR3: TGCAGTGCTAGGGGGGACTCCCAAGAGACCCAGTACTTC.

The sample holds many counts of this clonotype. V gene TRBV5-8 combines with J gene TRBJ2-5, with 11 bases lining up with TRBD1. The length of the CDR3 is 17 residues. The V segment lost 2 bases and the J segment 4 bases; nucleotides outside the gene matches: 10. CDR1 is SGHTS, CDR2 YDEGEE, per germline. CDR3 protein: CASSLTDRGLVRETQYF. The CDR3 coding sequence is TGTGCCAGCAGCTTAACGGACAGGGGGCTGGTGAGAGAGACCCAGTACTTC.

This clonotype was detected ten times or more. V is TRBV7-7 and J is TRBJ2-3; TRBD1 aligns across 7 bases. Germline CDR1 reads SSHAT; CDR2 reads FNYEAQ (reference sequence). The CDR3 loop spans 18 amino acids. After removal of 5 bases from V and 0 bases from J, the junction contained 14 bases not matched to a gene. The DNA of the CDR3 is TGTGCCAGCAGCCCCGGCCCCGGACAGGCGTACAGCACAGATACGCAGTATTTT. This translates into CASSPGPGQAYSTDTQYF.

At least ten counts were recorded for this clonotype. CDR3 sequence reads: CSARSPPGQVYNEQFF. The CDR3 DNA is TGCAGTGCTAGGTCCCCCCCGGGACAGGTTTACAATGAGCAGTTCTTC. This sequence joins TRBV20-1 and TRBJ2-1; 8 bases are shared with TRBD1. The germline gives CDR1 DFQATT, CDR2 SNEGSKA (reference sequence). The CDR3 has 16 residues. The junction had 11 bases not matched to a gene; V was cut back by 3 bases and J by 4 bases.

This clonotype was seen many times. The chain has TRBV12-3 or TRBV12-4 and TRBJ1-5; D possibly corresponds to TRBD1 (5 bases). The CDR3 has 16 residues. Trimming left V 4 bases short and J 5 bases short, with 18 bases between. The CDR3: CASSYPVGLGDQPQHF. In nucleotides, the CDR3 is TGTGCCAGCAGTTACCCAGTGGGGCTTGGGGATCAGCCCCAGCATTTT.

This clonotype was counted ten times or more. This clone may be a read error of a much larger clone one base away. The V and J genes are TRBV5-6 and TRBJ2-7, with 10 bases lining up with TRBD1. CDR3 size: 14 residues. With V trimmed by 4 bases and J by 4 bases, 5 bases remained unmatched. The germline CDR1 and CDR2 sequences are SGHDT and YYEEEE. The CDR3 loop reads CASSTGTGVYEQYF. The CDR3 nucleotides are TGTGCCAGCAGCACCGGGACAGGGGTGTACGAGCAGTACTTC. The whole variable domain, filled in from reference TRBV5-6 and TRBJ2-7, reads DAGVTQSPTHLIKTRGQQVTLRCSPKSGHDTVSWYQQALGQGPQFIFQYYEEEERQRGNFPDRFSGHQFPNYSSELNVNALLLGDSALYLCASSTGTGVYEQYFGPGTRLTVT.

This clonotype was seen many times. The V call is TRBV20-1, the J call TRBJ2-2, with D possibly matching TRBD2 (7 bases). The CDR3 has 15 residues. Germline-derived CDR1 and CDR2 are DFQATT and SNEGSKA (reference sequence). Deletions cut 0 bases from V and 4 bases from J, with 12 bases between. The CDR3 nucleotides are TGCAGTGCTAGAGATAAGGGGGGGACCACCGGGGAGCTGTTTTTT. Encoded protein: CSARDKGGTTGELFF.

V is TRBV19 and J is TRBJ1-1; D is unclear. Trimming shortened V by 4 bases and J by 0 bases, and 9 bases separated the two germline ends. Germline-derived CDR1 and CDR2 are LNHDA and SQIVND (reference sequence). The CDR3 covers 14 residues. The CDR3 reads CASSRGWMNTEAFF. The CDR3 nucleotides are TGTGCCAGTAGTAGAGGATGGATGAACACTGAAGCTTTCTTT.

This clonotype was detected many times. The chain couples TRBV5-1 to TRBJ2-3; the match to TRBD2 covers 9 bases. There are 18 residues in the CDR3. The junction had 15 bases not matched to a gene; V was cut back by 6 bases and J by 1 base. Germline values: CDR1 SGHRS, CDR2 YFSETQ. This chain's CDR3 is CASTKSLKAGGRTDTQYF. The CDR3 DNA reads TGCGCCAGCACCAAGTCACTTAAAGCGGGGGGACGCACAGATACGCAGTATTTT.

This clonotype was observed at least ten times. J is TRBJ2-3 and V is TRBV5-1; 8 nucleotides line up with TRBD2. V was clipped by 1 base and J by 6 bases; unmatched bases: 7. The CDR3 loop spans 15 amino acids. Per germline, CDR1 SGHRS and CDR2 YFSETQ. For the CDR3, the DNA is TGCGCCAGCAGCTTGTATCGGGGGGGCGTTGATACGCAGTATTTT. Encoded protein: CASSLYRGGVDTQYF.

The DNA for the CDR3 is TGTGCCAGTAGTACCCGACAGCCCCGTGACAATTCACCCCTCCACTTT. Its protein is CASSTRQPRDNSPLHF. This sequence joins TRBV19 and TRBJ1-6; maybe TRBD1 (5 bases). The V end lost 4 bases, the J end lost 7 bases, and 17 bases lay between the germline ends. From germline, CDR1 is LNHDA and CDR2 SQIVND (reference sequence). This CDR3 is 16 amino acids long.

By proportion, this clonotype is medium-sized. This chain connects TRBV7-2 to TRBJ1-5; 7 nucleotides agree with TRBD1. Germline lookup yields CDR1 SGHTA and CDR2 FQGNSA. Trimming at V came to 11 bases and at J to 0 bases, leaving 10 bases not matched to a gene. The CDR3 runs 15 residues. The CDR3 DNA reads TGTGCCTGCAAAGGGACAGCAGATAGCAATCAGCCCCAGCATTTT. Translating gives CACKGTADSNQPQHF.